Below, 27 T cell receptor beta chains from the same sample are listed, as sequenced in a study of identical twins. TCRdb recomputed calls from the 5' RACE reads with MiXCR, one row per CDR3 protein. The sample has 310,000 or so distinct CDR3 sequences; nearly 9.5% are singletons. This same sample was also part of a study on yellow fever vaccine responses in identical twins.

Source material: CD8+ T cells sorted from blood. The origin of the receptors is a woman younger than 30 in good health.

The chain is built from TRBV13 and TRBJ2-2, with D possibly TRBD2 on 5 matching bases. Trimming cost V 3 bases and J 7 bases, with 12 bases left between them. This CDR3 spans 14 amino acids. The germline CDR1 and CDR2 sequences are PRHDT and FYEKMQ (reference sequence). CDR3 nucleotide sequence: TGTGCCAGCAGCTTCCCGGGGTTGGACGGGGAGCTGTTTTTT. Amino acids: CASSFPGLDGELFF.

For the CDR3, the DNA is TGTGCCAGCAGCGCGCGGACAGTTGATAATGAGCAGTTCTTC. As protein: CASSARTVDNEQFF. The chain combines TRBV9 with TRBJ2-1; D is perhaps TRBD1 (6 bases). CDR1 SGDLS and CDR2 YYNGEE come from the germline V gene. This CDR3 comprises 14 residues. Trimming took off 3 bases at V and 7 bases at J, with 14 bases between the two ends. The full variable domain, its missing parts supplied by reference TRBV9 and TRBJ2-1, is DSGVTQTPKHLITATGQRVTLRCSPRSGDLSVYWYQQSLDQGLQFLIQYYNGEERAKGNILERFSAQQFPDLHSELNLSSLELGDSALYFCASSARTVDNEQFFGPGTRLTVL.

This clonotype was seen at least ten times. V gene TRBV29-1 combines with J gene TRBJ2-1; the match to TRBD2 covers 8 bases. The CDR3 extends over 14 amino acids. V lost 4 bases, J lost 7 bases, and 9 bases stayed unmatched. Germline V gene lookup returns CDR1 SQVTM and CDR2 ANQGSEA. The CDR3 here is CSVVSSGSTNEQFF. CDR3 in DNA: TGCAGCGTTGTTTCCAGCGGGAGTACTAATGAGCAGTTCTTC.

The CDR3 DNA is TGTGCCAGCAGCTCTGGGCGGCGGGGGGCCACAGATACGCAGTATTTT. Its protein is CASSSGRRGATDTQYF. The J gene is TRBJ2-3, the V gene TRBV7-8, with TRBD2 matching 8 bases. V shed 4 bases and J 2 bases; nucleotides not matched to a gene: 8. The CDR3 spans 16 residues. Germline V gene data show CDR1 as SGHVS and CDR2 as FQNEAQ.

CDR3 nucleotides: TGCGCCAGCAGCCAACCCCTAGGGAGTGGCGGGGAGCTGTTTTTT. The encoded protein is CASSQPLGSGGELFF. The chain recombines TRBV4-3 with TRBJ2-2, with a weak D call TRBD2 (5 bases). The germline V gene has CDR1 LGHNA and CDR2 YSLEER. This CDR3 is built from 15 residues. The V end was cut by 2 bases, the J end by 7 bases, with 14 bases between.

This clonotype came up many times. The V call is TRBV12-3 or TRBV12-4, the J call TRBJ2-2; D unresolved. This CDR3 is 14 amino acids long. Trimming removed 7 bases at V and 3 bases at J, with 12 bases between. Here the CDR3 DNA reads TGTGCCAGCAAAAACCTGAGAGACACCGGGGAGCTGTTTTTT. Translation: CASKNLRDTGELFF.

This clonotype has a handful of counts. The V gene is TRBV20-1, the J gene TRBJ2-7, with D tentatively TRBD1 (7 bases). The CDR3 has 15 amino acids. Trimming pared 0 bases from V and 0 bases from J, leaving 12 bases between. The germline CDR1 and CDR2 sequences are DFQATT and SNEGSKA (reference sequence). Here the CDR3 reads CSARDPGGSSYEQYF. The CDR3 nucleotides read TGCAGTGCTAGAGACCCAGGGGGGAGCTCCTACGAGCAGTACTTC.

Concerning this clonotype itself: One end of the junction does not line up with germline, which may come from a read error. CDR3 DNA: TGTGCCAGCTGTTTACGTCAAGCAGGGGGCTGGTTGGGCACAGATACGCAGTATTTT. Translated, it gives CASCLRQAGGWLGTDTQYF. The chain is built from TRBV12-3 or TRBV12-4 and TRBJ2-3; 8 positions match TRBD1. The CDR3 has 19 residues.

This clonotype was seen ten or more times. The rearrangement uses TRBV29-1 and TRBJ2-2; 7 bases fit TRBD1. The germline gives CDR1 SQVTM, CDR2 ANQGSEA. The V gene end was trimmed by 6 bases and the J gene end by 4 bases; junction bases not matched to a gene: 14. The CDR3 has 16 residues. The CDR3 loop reads CSVISTGPSSTGELFF. CDR3 DNA: TGCAGCGTGATATCGACAGGGCCGTCGAGCACCGGGGAGCTGTTTTTT.

The chain has TRBV7-9 and TRBJ2-6; D gene uncertain. The CDR3 sequence is 15 residues long. From germline, CDR1 is SEHNR and CDR2 FQNEAQ (reference sequence). The V end lost 3 bases, the J end lost 0 bases, and 6 bases lay between the germline ends. CDR3 loop: CASSLRDSGANVLTF. CDR3 in DNA: TGTGCCAGCAGCTTGAGAGACTCTGGGGCCAACGTCCTGACTTTC.

This clonotype was observed at least ten times. The CDR3 is CASRPQNTGELFF. CDR3 nucleotide sequence: TGTGCCAGTAGGCCACAGAACACCGGGGAGCTGTTTTTT. J is TRBJ2-2 and V is TRBV19; D is uncertain. CDR3 length: 13 residues. Deletions cut 6 bases from V and 1 base from J, with 6 bases between. Germline CDR1 and CDR2: LNHDA and SQIVND (reference sequence).

The table lists this clonotype with many counts. The genes are TRBV4-3 and TRBJ2-1; 8 positions match TRBD2. CDR3 length: 18 amino acids. J lost 1 base, V lost 0 bases, and 8 bases had no gene match. Germline CDR1 reads LGHNA; CDR2 reads YSLEER. CDR3 in DNA: TGCGCCAGCAGCCAAGACGGGGGCGGGAGGCAATCCTACAATGAGCAGTTCTTC. Translating gives CASSQDGGGRQSYNEQFF.

This clonotype was observed a handful of times. This chain uses TRBV2 with TRBJ1-1; a possible D gene is TRBD1 (5 bases). The CDR3 has 16 amino acids. Trimming pared 4 bases from V and 1 base from J, leaving 16 bases between. Germline values: CDR1 SNHLY, CDR2 FYNNEI. The CDR3 nucleotides read TGTGCCAGCAGTGTCGTTCTCCAGGGTGCGAACACTGAAGCTTTCTTT. Encoded protein: CASSVVLQGANTEAFF. The full variable domain, with the rest looked up from reference TRBV2 and TRBJ1-1, is EPEVTQTPSHQVTQMGQEVILRCVPISNHLYFYWYRQILGQKVEFLVSFYNNEISEKSEIFDDQFSVERPDGSNFTLKIRSTKLEDSAMYFCASSVVLQGANTEAFFGQGTRLTVV.

Ten or more counts support this clonotype. This chain joins TRBV4-3 and TRBJ2-1, with 7 bases aligning to TRBD1. V gave up 3 bases and J gave up 4 bases; unmatched junction bases: 15. The CDR3 contains 18 residues. In germline, CDR1 is LGHNA, CDR2 YSLEER. The CDR3 here is CASSQNGEMGQLYNEQFF. The CDR3 DNA reads TGCGCCAGCAGCCAGAACGGGGAGATGGGACAGCTATACAATGAGCAGTTCTTC.

The sample holds a few counts of this clonotype. The rearrangement joins TRBV4-1 to TRBJ2-1; TRBD2 matches at 10 bases. The V gene's germline CDR1 is MGHRA and CDR2 YSYEKL. The V segment lost 4 bases and the J segment 4 bases; nucleotides outside the gene matches: 7. The CDR3 contains 16 residues. CDR3 coding DNA: TGCGCCAGCAGCCGCTCCCCTAGCGGGAGTTACAATGAGCAGTTCTTC. Translating it yields CASSRSPSGSYNEQFF.

This clonotype was found a few times. The chain couples TRBV6-2 or TRBV6-3 to TRBJ2-7; possibly TRBD1 for D (5 bases). The V end was cut by 5 bases, the J end by 4 bases, with 12 bases between. The CDR3 loop spans 13 amino acids. CDR1 is MNHEY, CDR2 SVGEGT, per germline. In DNA form, the CDR3 reads TGTGCCAGCAGTGGACATAATAAATACGAGCAGTACTTC. Translation: CASSGHNKYEQYF.

This clonotype was picked up many times. This chain uses TRBV23-1 with TRBJ2-7; TRBD1 agrees at 7 bases. TRBV23-1 belongs to the ORF category, with a function that is uncertain. Losses at the gene ends were 3 bases for V and 1 base for J; bases not matched to a gene: 15. The CDR3 has 18 amino acids. CDR3: CASSHPQTGKVCSYEQYF. Written as DNA, the CDR3 is TGCGCCAGCAGTCACCCTCAGACAGGGAAGGTCTGTTCCTACGAGCAGTACTTC.

This clonotype occurred a few times. The V call is TRBV20-1, the J call TRBJ2-1; 10 bases are a match to TRBD2. Germline V gene data show CDR1 as DFQATT and CDR2 as SNEGSKA (reference sequence). This CDR3 has 15 amino acids. V lost 1 base to trimming and J lost 8 bases; unmatched junction nucleotides: 8. CDR3 residues: CSARVRTSGNYEQFF. The CDR3 DNA follows: TGCAGTGCTAGAGTACGAACTAGCGGGAATTATGAGCAGTTCTTC.

This clonotype was seen ten or more times. This sequence joins TRBV9 and TRBJ2-2; 16 bases agree with TRBD2. J gave up 6 bases and V 4 bases, and 12 bases lay outside the gene matches. This CDR3 is 19 amino acids long. CDR1 is SGDLS, CDR2 YYNGEE, per germline. The CDR3 nucleotides are TGTGCCAGCAGCAGACCCGGGACTAGCGGGGGGGCTAATCCCGGGGAGCTGTTTTTT. Translating it yields CASSRPGTSGGANPGELFF.

The CDR3 coding sequence is TGTGCCAGCAGCCTCGGACTAGCGCTCTACAATGAGCAGTTCTTC. Protein sequence: CASSLGLALYNEQFF. This rearrangement joins TRBV7-9 to TRBJ2-1, with 9 bases fitting TRBD2. CDR3 length: 15 amino acids. Germline V gives CDR1 SEHNR, CDR2 FQNEAQ (reference sequence). The junction had 5 bases not matched to a gene; V was cut back by 5 bases and J by 3 bases. Full variable domain (missing parts from reference TRBV7-9 and TRBJ2-1): DTGVSQNPRHKITKRGQNVTFRCDPISEHNRLYWYRQTLGQGPEFLTYFQNEAQLEKSRLLSDRFSAERPKGSFSTLEIQRTEQGDSAMYLCASSLGLALYNEQFFGPGTRLTVL.

In this sample, this clonotype turned up a few times. This sequence joins TRBV7-9 and TRBJ2-1; TRBD2 might be the D (6 bases). CDR3 length: 14 amino acids. CDR1 and CDR2 from the germline V gene are SEHNR and FQNEAQ (reference sequence). Between the trimmed V and J ends, which lost 4 bases and 2 bases, there was a span of 9 bases. The CDR3 region is CASSSGEAYNEQFF. In nucleotides, the CDR3 is TGTGCCAGCAGCTCCGGGGAGGCCTACAATGAGCAGTTCTTC. Full variable domain (rest looked up from reference TRBV7-9 and TRBJ2-1): DTGVSQNPRHKITKRGQNVTFRCDPISEHNRLYWYRQTLGQGPEFLTYFQNEAQLEKSRLLSDRFSAERPKGSFSTLEIQRTEQGDSAMYLCASSSGEAYNEQFFGPGTRLTVL.

The rearrangement joins TRBV7-9 to TRBJ1-6; 8 bases match TRBD1. The CDR3 length is 16 residues. Trimming at V came to 3 bases and at J to 5 bases, leaving 6 bases not matched to a gene. Germline V gene sequence: CDR1 SEHNR, CDR2 FQNEAQ (reference sequence). The CDR3 sequence: CASSFPGQGNNSPLHF. The CDR3 region has the DNA TGTGCCAGCAGCTTCCCAGGACAGGGAAATAATTCACCCCTCCACTTT.

The rearrangement links TRBV10-1 to TRBJ2-2; D may correspond to TRBD1 or TRBD2 (5 bases each). Deletions cut 3 bases from V and 3 bases from J, with 20 bases between. This CDR3 is built from 18 residues. Germline V CDR1 and CDR2: WNHNN, SYGVQD (reference sequence). In DNA form, the CDR3 reads TGCGCCAGCAGTGATGAGGGACCTCTAAAAAGTCACACCGGGGAGCTGTTTTTT. Protein sequence: CASSDEGPLKSHTGELFF.

As regards this clonotype: At one end, the junction sequence differs from germline, possibly due to a read error. The chain links TRBV28 to TRBJ2-5, with a tentative D call TRBD1 (6 bases). This CDR3 region has 18 residues. The germline CDR1 and CDR2 sequences are MDHEN and SYDVKM. CDR3 DNA: TGTGCCACCAGTTTTTTCGGGGACACAGGAACCTTGGAAGAGACCCAGTACTTC. Its protein is CATSFFGDTGTLEETQYF.

A note on this clonotype: Being one base from a much bigger clone, this may be a read error. The chain couples TRBV3-1 to TRBJ2-1, with 7 bases fitting TRBD1. The CDR3 runs to 15 residues. Germline V gene sequence: CDR1 LGHDT, CDR2 YNNKEL (reference sequence). J was trimmed by 9 bases and V by 4 bases; bases with no gene match: 12. The CDR3 DNA reads TGTGCCAGCAGCCCGAGGACAGGCACGAGCGGTGAGCAGTTCTTC. Its protein is CASSPRTGTSGEQFF.

In this sample, this clonotype turned up a few times. The DNA for the CDR3 is TGTGCCAGCAGACTGTTCGTGGGGGCTAATGAAAAACTGTTTTTT. This translates into CASRLFVGANEKLFF. This chain connects TRBV2 to TRBJ1-4; maybe TRBD1 (5 bases). Deletions cut 6 bases from V and 3 bases from J, with 14 bases between. The CDR3 extends over 15 amino acids. The germline V gene encodes CDR1 SNHLY and CDR2 FYNNEI.

This clonotype showed up just a few times. The V gene is TRBV20-1, the J gene TRBJ2-7; 9 bases align to TRBD1. The germline V gene has CDR1 DFQATT and CDR2 SNEGSKA (reference sequence). V lost 4 bases, J lost 5 bases, and 6 bases stayed unmatched. The CDR3 length is 13 residues. The CDR3 DNA is TGCAGTGCTAACCGGGACAGGGACCACGAGCAGTACTTC. This encodes CSANRDRDHEQYF.